This T cell receptor (beta chain) is drawn from a study of CD8 T cells in ankylosing spondylitis. Trimming took off 7 bases at V and 3 bases at J, with 20 bases between the two ends. The CDR3 has 16 residues. Per germline, CDR1 SNHLY and CDR2 FYNNEI. This clonotype was observed a handful of times. The antigen is undetermined. Quantitative molecular-barcoded 5'-RACE generated the TCR beta libraries. TCRdb independently ran MiXCR on the 5' RACE reads; one entry per CDR3 protein. Among about 540,000 distinct CDR3 sequences listed, roughly 13% were seen once. Study-wide results and caveats: Made up of fewer than 10 highly homologous variants, a TCR beta motif appeared characteristic of ankylosing spondylitis blood. Clones tied to disease were said to be significantly enriched in matched ankylosing spondylitis synovial fluid.

The rearrangement joins TRBV2 to TRBJ2-3; possibly TRBD2 for D (6 bases). The sequencing sample was made of blood, either unsorted or a sorted T cell fraction (not recorded which). This clonotype originated in a male donor with ankylosing spondylitis. The CDR3 region is CASNSISWEVTDTQYF. The CDR3, as DNA: TGTGCCAGCAATAGCATCTCCTGGGAGGTAACAGATACGCAGTATTTT.